This TCR beta chain emerged from a study of spatial heterogeneity in lung cancer. Study summary: Sequencing covered available follow-up PBMC samples collected a median of approximately 26 months after resection.

Time point given: blood at routine non-recurrence follow-up after resection. Every cDNA TCR molecule received its own unique molecular identifier. TCRdb ran MiXCR on the 5' RACE reads and lists one entry per CDR3 protein. The sample lists over 40,000 distinct CDR3 sequences; about 10% were seen once. CDR1 MNHEY and CDR2 SVGEGT come from the germline V gene. V shed 5 bases and J 5 bases; nucleotides not matched to a gene: 10. CDR3 size: 15 residues. This clonotype was counted ten times or more. This clonotype was sampled from a male donor with early-stage non-small cell lung cancer. This sequence joins TRBV6-2 or TRBV6-3 and TRBJ2-7; 9 bases agree with TRBD1. The specimen was PBMCs, collected at follow-up. The CDR3 spells CASSNRDRESNEQYF. CDR3 sequence (DNA): TGTGCCAGCAGTAACCGGGACAGGGAGTCCAACGAGCAGTACTTC.